This T cell receptor (beta chain) was identified in a study of Ad26.COV2.S vaccination and SARS-CoV-2 variants. Regarding treatment: roughly 20 received Ad26.COV2.S at low or high dose, single or two shots; several received placebo; per-sample allocation not given. Day 63 after the first vaccine or placebo injection was the time point for sampling. Donation came from an adult in Boston who was aged 18-55 years. This vaccine is an Ad26 vector that expresses the Wuhan-strain SARS-CoV-2 spike. The CDR3 contains 13 residues. Trimming cost V 2 bases and J 4 bases, with 9 bases left between them. Study findings and constraints: Vaccinees and placebo recipients showed similar non-spike TCR breadth. Placebo recipients had lower spike-specific TCR breadth than vaccine recipients.

Sequencing was performed with immunoSEQ multiplex PCR; in TCRdb, only in-frame clones are kept and a portion is missing. In the table there are about 680,000 clones, around 92% of which are singletons. With respect to this clone: The antigen remains undetermined.

This receptor was obtained from a person between 18 and 59 years old who received the Ad26.COV2.S COVID-19 vaccine or a placebo. V and J are TRBV12-3 or TRBV12-4 and TRBJ2-7; no clear D gene. Here the sequenced sample was peripheral blood, taken in a trial of Ad26.COV2.S vaccine versus placebo. CDR3 sequence (DNA): TGTGCCAGCAGTTTATATTCCGGATACGAGCAGTACTTC. Translation gives CASSLYSGYEQYF.